These 24 T cell receptor beta chains share one sample of origin, sequenced in a study of long-term antiretroviral therapy in people with HIV. Assay version v3.0 of immunoSEQ was used, and it was run at survey level. Clones were read by immunoSEQ multiplex PCR, and TCRdb kept only the in-frame ones, dropping some. The sample consists of about 38,000 clones, 80% of them appearing once. The material was unsorted PBMCs, obtained 1.5 years after starting antiretroviral therapy. The receptors were gathered from a man aged 18 to 35 with HIV.

This sequence joins TRBV7-9 and TRBJ2-7, with 10 bases matching TRBD2. CDR3 size: 17 residues. Germline CDR1 and CDR2: SEHNR and FQNEAQ (reference sequence). With 2 bases clipped from V and 2 bases from J, the junction kept 9 bases outside the gene matches. The chain's CDR3 is CASSLPGKLAGTYEQYF. The CDR3 region has the DNA TGTGCCAGCAGCTTACCCGGAAAACTAGCGGGGACCTACGAGCAGTACTTC.

Relative to its sample, this clone is medium-sized. The gene calls are TRBV19 and TRBJ2-1; D may correspond to TRBD1 or TRBD2 (5 bases each). Between the trimmed V and J ends, which lost 5 bases and 15 bases, there was a span of 23 bases. The CDR3 has 14 residues. Per germline, CDR1 LNHDA and CDR2 SQIVND (reference sequence). The CDR3 reads CASSPLLGVAYPFF. The CDR3 coding sequence is TGTGCCAGTAGTCCCCTGCTGGGGGTCGCCTATCCGTTCTTC.

This chain joins TRBV7-9 and TRBJ1-2; possible D gene TRBD1, 6 bases. The CDR3 runs 14 residues. CDR1 and CDR2 from the germline V gene are SEHNR and FQNEAQ (reference sequence). The V gene lost 6 bases and the J gene lost 6 bases, with 17 bases spanning the gap. The CDR3, as DNA: TGTGCCAGCAGTTTTAACACAGGGTTTGATGGCTACACCTTC. Amino acid sequence: CASSFNTGFDGYTF.

The chain recombines TRBV7-2 with TRBJ1-4; no clear D. V was pared by 5 bases and J by 7 bases, with 11 bases between. CDR1 is SGHTA and CDR2 is FQGNSA in the germline V gene. This CDR3 is built from 13 residues. The CDR3 DNA sequence: TGTGCCAGCAGCCGCGGGGTCCGTGAAAAACTGTTTTTT. This sequence encodes CASSRGVREKLFF.

The chain links TRBV29-1 to TRBJ2-2; D unclear. The germline V gene encodes CDR1 SQVTM and CDR2 ANQGSEA. V lost 7 bases and J 4 bases, leaving 13 bases between the germline ends. The CDR3 spans 13 residues. The CDR3 DNA reads TGCAGCGCCGATAAAGATCCCACCGGGGAGCTGTTTTTT. Translating gives CSADKDPTGELFF.

The table lists this clone with a count of one. The chain links TRBV7-9 to TRBJ2-7, with TRBD2 matching over 9 bases. Trimming took 11 bases from V and 5 from J; bases not matched to a gene: 13. CDR3 length: 14 residues. In germline, CDR1 is SEHNR, CDR2 FQNEAQ (reference sequence). CDR3 sequence: CALMGGRAGDEQYF. For the CDR3, the DNA is TGTGCCTTAATGGGCGGGAGGGCCGGGGACGAGCAGTACTTC. Combining the CDR3 with reference TRBV7-9 and TRBJ2-7 gives the whole variable domain DTGVSQNPRHKITKRGQNVTFRCDPISEHNRLYWYRQTLGQGPEFLTYFQNEAQLEKSRLLSDRFSAERPKGSFSTLEIQRTEQGDSAMYLCALMGGRAGDEQYFGPGTRLTVT.

J is TRBJ1-5 and V is TRBV6-1; D gene uncertain. Between the trimmed V and J ends, which lost 5 bases and 5 bases, there was a span of 4 bases. In germline, CDR1 is MNHNS, CDR2 SASEGT. The CDR3 length is 11 residues. CDR3 sequence (DNA): TGTGCCAGCAGTACTTATCAGCCCCAGCATTTT. This sequence encodes CASSTYQPQHF.

The chain couples TRBV7-2 to TRBJ1-2, with D possibly being TRBD1 (5 bases). The length of the CDR3 is 16 residues. V shed 3 bases and J shed 7 bases, with 21 bases lying between them. CDR1 and CDR2 (germline): SGHTA, FQGNSA. CDR3 sequence (DNA): TGTGCCAGCAGCTTCACGACAGAAATCCTATTTGGTGGCTACACCTTC. This gives the protein CASSFTTEILFGGYTF.

This chain uses TRBV2 with TRBJ2-7; 7 bases map to TRBD2. The CDR3 covers 13 residues. Trimming at V came to 6 bases and at J to 9 bases, leaving 11 bases not matched to a gene. Germline lookup yields CDR1 SNHLY and CDR2 FYNNEI. CDR3 in amino acids: CASRLTTGGGQYF. In DNA form, the CDR3 reads TGTGCCAGCAGACTGACTACGGGAGGCGGGCAGTACTTC.

This chain uses TRBV15 with TRBJ1-2; weak D call: TRBD1 (5 bases). The CDR3 totals 14 residues. The germline CDR1 and CDR2 sequences are LNHNV and YYDKDF (reference sequence). Trimming cost V 8 bases and J 5 bases, with 18 bases left between them. Here the CDR3 reads CATAETTARYGYTF. CDR3 nucleotide sequence: TGTGCCACCGCAGAAACGACAGCCCGGTATGGCTACACCTTC. Using reference TRBV15 and TRBJ1-2 for the parts outside the CDR3, the full variable domain is DAMVIQNPRYQVTQFGKPVTLSCSQTLNHNVMYWYQQKSSQAPKLLFHYYDKDFNNEADTPDNFQSRRPNTSFCFLDIRSPGLGDTAMYLCATAETTARYGYTFGSGTRLTVV.

The chain combines TRBV5-4 with TRBJ2-5, with D perhaps TRBD2 (5 bases). CDR3 length equals 13 residues. CDR1 and CDR2 from the germline V gene are SGHNT and YYREEE (reference sequence). Deletions cut 2 bases from V and 5 bases from J, with 10 bases between. Written as DNA, the CDR3 is TGTGCCAGCAGCTTAGGACTTGGTGAGACCCAGTACTTC. It is translated as CASSLGLGETQYF. Variable domain in full (rest from reference TRBV5-4 and TRBJ2-5): ETGVTQSPTHLIKTRGQQVTLRCSSQSGHNTVSWYQQALGQGPQFIFQYYREEENGRGNFPPRFSGLQFPNYSSELNVNALELDDSALYLCASSLGLGETQYFGPGTRLLVL.

The chain links TRBV6-1 to TRBJ2-1; TRBD2 agrees at 9 bases. The CDR3 consists of 14 residues. After removal of 3 bases from V and 16 bases from J, the junction contained 13 bases not matched to a gene. Germline lookup yields CDR1 MNHNS and CDR2 SASEGT. In nucleotides, the CDR3 is TGTGCCAGCAGTGAGATGGGATTAGCGGGAGTTCAATTCTTC. It codes for CASSEMGLAGVQFF.

The gene calls are TRBV7-9 and TRBJ2-1, with TRBD2 matching over 13 bases. The germline gives CDR1 SEHNR, CDR2 FQNEAQ (reference sequence). The CDR3 runs to 15 residues. CDR3 protein: CGVVGTSGKKGEQFF. CDR3 DNA sequence: TGTGGCGTGGTGGGGACTAGCGGGAAGAAGGGTGAGCAGTTCTTC. The full variable domain, its missing parts supplied by reference TRBV7-9 and TRBJ2-1, is DTGVSQNPRHKITKRGQNVTFRCDPISEHNRLYWYRQTLGQGPEFLTYFQNEAQLEKSRLLSDRFSAERPKGSFSTLEIQRTEQGDSAMYLCGVVGTSGKKGEQFFGPGTRLTVL.

This rearrangement joins TRBV6-5 to TRBJ1-3; D is possibly TRBD1 (6 bases). The CDR3 totals 15 residues. Trimming removed 6 bases from V and 0 bases from J, with 12 bases in between. CDR1 is MNHEY, CDR2 SVGAGI, per germline. CDR3 in amino acids: CASSRTAASGNTIYF. In DNA, the CDR3 is TGTGCCAGCAGCCGGACAGCGGCCTCTGGAAACACCATATATTTT.

This clone was counted a few times. The chain recombines TRBV10-1 with TRBJ2-7; D is ambiguous. The CDR3 has 13 amino acids. Germline loops: CDR1 WNHNN, CDR2 SYGVQD (reference sequence). Deletions cut 4 bases from V and 3 bases from J, with 10 bases between. CDR3 sequence (DNA): TGCGCCAGCAGTGGAGGATTTTACTACGAGCAGTACTTC. Protein product: CASSGGFYYEQYF.

The rearrangement joins TRBV4-3 to TRBJ1-5, with a possible D match to TRBD1 (5 bases). Trimming left V 0 bases short and J 3 bases short, with 9 bases between. This CDR3 is built from 15 residues. Germline assignment: CDR1 LGHNA and CDR2 YSLEER. DNA of the CDR3: TGCGCCAGCAGCCAAGATCACAGGAACAATCAGCCCCAGCATTTT. Residues: CASSQDHRNNQPQHF.

This sequence joins TRBV28 and TRBJ1-2, with unresolved D. Germline CDR1 MDHEN, CDR2 SYDVKM. CDR3 size: 15 residues. Trimming cost V 4 bases and J 7 bases, with 19 bases left between them. In nucleotides, the CDR3 is TGTGCCAGCAGTTCGACGGATACGCTTGTGGGTGGCTACACCTTC. Protein product: CASSSTDTLVGGYTF.

The chain uses TRBV18 and TRBJ2-1; TRBD2 agrees at 9 bases. The junction had 5 bases not matched to a gene; V was cut back by 5 bases and J by 9 bases. The CDR3 extends over 13 amino acids. Germline V gene data show CDR1 as KGHSH and CDR2 as LQKENI. In nucleotides, the CDR3 is TGTGCCAGCTCAACGGGACTAGCTTCTGAGCAGTTCTTC. As protein: CASSTGLASEQFF.

This chain uses TRBV28 with TRBJ1-2; TRBD1 might be the D (5 bases). CDR3 length: 16 residues. Germline V CDR1 and CDR2: MDHEN, SYDVKM. V was pared by 2 bases and J by 1 base, with 14 bases between. CDR3 coding DNA: TGTGCCAGCAGTTTAACGGCAGGGAGTAGTAACTATGGCTACACCTTC. It yields the protein CASSLTAGSSNYGYTF.

The rearrangement uses TRBV18 and TRBJ2-1, with D possibly being TRBD1 or TRBD2 (5 bases each). The CDR3 runs to 15 residues. The V gene lost 0 bases and the J gene lost 5 bases, with 11 bases spanning the gap. Germline loops: CDR1 KGHSH, CDR2 LQKENI. DNA of the CDR3: TGTGCCAGCTCACCACCCGGGACCGCGGACAATGAGCAGTTCTTC. This encodes CASSPPGTADNEQFF.

The J gene is TRBJ2-2, the V gene TRBV21-1; no DNA check was done on the table's D call, TRBD2. TRBV21-1 is a listed pseudogene. The CDR3 length is 17 residues. CDR3 sequence: CASSKGLRGIKPGELFF. The CDR3 DNA reads as TGTGCCAGCAGCAAAGGTTTGCGGGGGATTAAGCCCGGGGAGCTGTTTTTT.

This clone was recorded only once. J is TRBJ2-7 and V is TRBV7-9; D possibly matches TRBD1 or TRBD2 (5 bases each). From germline, CDR1 is SEHNR and CDR2 FQNEAQ (reference sequence). The CDR3 runs to 13 residues. The CDR3 nucleotides read TGTGCCAGCAGCCCGATAGGGACCCCAACGTGGGGTGTC. Its translation is CASSPIGTPTWGV.

V gene TRBV6-6 combines with J gene TRBJ1-2; the D is unclear. The germline V and J ends were trimmed by 5 bases and 4 bases, with 11 bases remaining between them. This CDR3 contains 13 residues. In germline, CDR1 is MNHNY, CDR2 SVGAGI (reference sequence). The chain's CDR3 is CASSRVSGYGYTF. The CDR3 coding sequence is TGTGCCAGCAGTCGGGTCTCAGGCTATGGCTACACCTTC.

The gene calls are TRBV4-2 and TRBJ2-7; the D gene is possibly TRBD1 (6 bases). The CDR3 sequence is 15 residues long. Germline CDR1 LGHNA, CDR2 YNFKEQ. Trimming pared 2 bases from V and 2 bases from J, leaving 13 bases between. CDR3 protein: CASSQIQGSAYEQYF. The CDR3, as DNA: TGTGCCAGCAGCCAAATACAGGGTTCAGCCTACGAGCAGTACTTC.